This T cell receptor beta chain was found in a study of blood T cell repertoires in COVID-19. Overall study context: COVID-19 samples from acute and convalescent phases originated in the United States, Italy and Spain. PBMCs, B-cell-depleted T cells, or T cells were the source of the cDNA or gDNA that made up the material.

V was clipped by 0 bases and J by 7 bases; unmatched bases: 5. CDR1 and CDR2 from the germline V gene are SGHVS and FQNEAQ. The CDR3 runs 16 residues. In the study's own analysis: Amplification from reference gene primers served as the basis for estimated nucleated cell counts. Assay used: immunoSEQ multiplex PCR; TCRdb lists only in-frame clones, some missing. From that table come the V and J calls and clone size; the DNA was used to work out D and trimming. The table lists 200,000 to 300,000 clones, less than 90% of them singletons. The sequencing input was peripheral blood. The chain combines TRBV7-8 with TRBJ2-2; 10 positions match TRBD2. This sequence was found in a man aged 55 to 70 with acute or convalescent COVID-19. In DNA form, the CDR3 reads TGTGCCAGCAGCTTAGCACTAGCGGGATTGGACGGGGAGCTGTTTTTT. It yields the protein CASSLALAGLDGELFF.